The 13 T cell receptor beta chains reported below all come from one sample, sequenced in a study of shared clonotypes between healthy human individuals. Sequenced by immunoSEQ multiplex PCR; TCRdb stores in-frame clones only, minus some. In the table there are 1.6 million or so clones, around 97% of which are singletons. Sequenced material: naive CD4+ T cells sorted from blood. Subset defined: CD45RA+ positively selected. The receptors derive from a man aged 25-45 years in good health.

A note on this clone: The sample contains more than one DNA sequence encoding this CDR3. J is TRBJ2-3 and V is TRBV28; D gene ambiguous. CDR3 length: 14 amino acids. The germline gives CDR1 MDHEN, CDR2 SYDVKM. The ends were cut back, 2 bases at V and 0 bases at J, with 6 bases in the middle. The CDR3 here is CASSLPGSTDTQYF. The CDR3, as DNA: TGTGCCAGCAGTTTACCCGGGAGCACAGATACGCAGTATTTT.

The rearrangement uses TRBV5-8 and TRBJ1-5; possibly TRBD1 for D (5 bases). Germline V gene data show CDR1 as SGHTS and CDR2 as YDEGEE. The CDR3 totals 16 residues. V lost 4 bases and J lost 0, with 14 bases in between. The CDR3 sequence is CASSPRGTDSNQPQHF. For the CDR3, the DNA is TGTGCCAGCAGCCCGAGAGGGACGGATAGCAATCAGCCCCAGCATTTT.

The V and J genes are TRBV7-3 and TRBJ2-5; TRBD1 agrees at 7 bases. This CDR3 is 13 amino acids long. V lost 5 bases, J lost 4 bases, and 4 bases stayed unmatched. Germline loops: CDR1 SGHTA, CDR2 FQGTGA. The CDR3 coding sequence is TGTGCCAGCAGCCGGGACAGAAGAGAGACCCAGTACTTC. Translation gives CASSRDRRETQYF. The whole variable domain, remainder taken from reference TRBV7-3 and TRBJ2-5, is GAGVSQTPSNKVTEKGKYVELRCDPISGHTALYWYRQSLGQGPEFLIYFQGTGAADDSGLPNDRFFAVRPEGSVSTLKIQRTERGDSAVYLCASSRDRRETQYFGPGTRLLVL.

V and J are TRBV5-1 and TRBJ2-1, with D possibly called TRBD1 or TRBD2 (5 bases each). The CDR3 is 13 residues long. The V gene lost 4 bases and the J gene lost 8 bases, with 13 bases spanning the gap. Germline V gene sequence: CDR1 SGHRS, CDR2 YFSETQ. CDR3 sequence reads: CASSGDPRDEQFF. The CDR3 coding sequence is TGCGCCAGCAGCGGGGACCCACGAGATGAGCAGTTCTTC.

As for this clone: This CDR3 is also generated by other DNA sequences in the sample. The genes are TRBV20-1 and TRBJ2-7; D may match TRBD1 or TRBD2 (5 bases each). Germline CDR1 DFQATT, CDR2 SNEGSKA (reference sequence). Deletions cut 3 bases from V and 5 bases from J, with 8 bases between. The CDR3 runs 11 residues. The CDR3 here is CSARRGNEQYF. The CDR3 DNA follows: TGCAGTGCTAGGAGGGGAAACGAGCAGTACTTC.

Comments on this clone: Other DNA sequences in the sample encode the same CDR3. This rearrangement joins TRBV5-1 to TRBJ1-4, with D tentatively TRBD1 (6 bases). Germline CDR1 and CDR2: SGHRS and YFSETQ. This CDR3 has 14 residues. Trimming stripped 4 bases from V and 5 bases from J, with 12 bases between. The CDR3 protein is CASSPGQGNEKLFF. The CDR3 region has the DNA TGCGCCAGCAGCCCCGGGCAGGGGAATGAAAAACTGTTTTTT.

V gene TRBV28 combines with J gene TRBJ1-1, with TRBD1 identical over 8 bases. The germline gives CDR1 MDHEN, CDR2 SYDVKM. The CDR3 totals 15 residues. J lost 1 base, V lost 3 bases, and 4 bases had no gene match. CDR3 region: CASSFGTGANTEAFF. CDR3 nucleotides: TGTGCCAGCAGTTTTGGGACAGGAGCGAACACTGAAGCTTTCTTT. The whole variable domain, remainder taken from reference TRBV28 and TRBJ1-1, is DVKVTQSSRYLVKRTGEKVFLECVQDMDHENMFWYRQDPGLGLRLIYFSYDVKMKEKGDIPEGYSVSREKKERFSLILESASTNQTSMYLCASSFGTGANTEAFFGQGTRLTVV.

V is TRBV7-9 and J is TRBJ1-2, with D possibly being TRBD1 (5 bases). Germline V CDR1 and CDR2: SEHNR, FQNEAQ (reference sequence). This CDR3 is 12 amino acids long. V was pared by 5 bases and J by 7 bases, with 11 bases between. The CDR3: CASSPGHSGYTF. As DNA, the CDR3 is TGTGCCAGCAGCCCCGGACACTCTGGCTACACCTTC.

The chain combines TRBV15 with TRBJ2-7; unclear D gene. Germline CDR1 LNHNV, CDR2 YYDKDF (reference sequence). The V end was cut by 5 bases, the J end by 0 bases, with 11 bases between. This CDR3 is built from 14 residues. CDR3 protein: CATSGDLSSYEQYF. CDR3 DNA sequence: TGTGCCACCAGCGGCGATTTAAGCTCCTACGAGCAGTACTTC.

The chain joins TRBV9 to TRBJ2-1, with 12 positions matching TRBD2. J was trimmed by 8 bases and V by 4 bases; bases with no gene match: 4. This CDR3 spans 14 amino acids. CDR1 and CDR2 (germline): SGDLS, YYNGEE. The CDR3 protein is CASSRLAGVDEQFF. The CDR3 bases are TGTGCCAGCAGCAGACTAGCGGGAGTGGATGAGCAGTTCTTC.

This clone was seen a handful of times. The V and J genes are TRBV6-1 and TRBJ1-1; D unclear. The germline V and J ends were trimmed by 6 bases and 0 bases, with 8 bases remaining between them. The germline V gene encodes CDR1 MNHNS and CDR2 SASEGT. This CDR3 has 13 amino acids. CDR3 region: CASRGGMNTEAFF. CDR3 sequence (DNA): TGTGCCAGCAGAGGCGGTATGAACACTGAAGCTTTCTTT.

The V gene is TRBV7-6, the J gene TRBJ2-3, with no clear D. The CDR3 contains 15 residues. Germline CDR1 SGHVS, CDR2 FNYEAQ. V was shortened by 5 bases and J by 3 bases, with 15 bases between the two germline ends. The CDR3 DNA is TGTGCCAGCAGCCAAACACTATCCGGGACAGATACGCAGTATTTT. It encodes CASSQTLSGTDTQYF.

The CDR3 nucleotides read TGTGCCAGCAGTCCGCCGGGCGCAGGACTCCCCTACAATGAGCAGTTCTTC. It specifies CASSPPGAGLPYNEQFF. The J gene is TRBJ2-1, the V gene TRBV28; weak D call: TRBD2 (5 bases). The V end lost 5 bases, the J end lost 2 bases, and 19 bases lay between the germline ends. Germline values: CDR1 MDHEN, CDR2 SYDVKM. This CDR3 contains 17 residues.